The 6 T cell receptor beta chains below were found in one sample sequenced in a study of shared clonotypes between healthy human individuals. Profiled with immunoSEQ multiplex PCR; TCRdb holds only in-frame clones, not every one. This sample yields 330,000 or so clones, of which roughly 80% are seen a single time; less than 11% belongs to the top ten. The sequenced sample was memory CD4+ T cells sorted from blood. The subset is: CD45RA-negative fraction. The origin of the receptors is a man aged 30-40 years in good health.

The chain carries TRBV11-1 and TRBJ2-7, with TRBD1 matching over 8 bases. Germline V lookup: CDR1 SGHAT, CDR2 FQDESV (reference sequence). The CDR3 is made up of 14 amino acids. The V and J ends lost 4 bases and 3 bases, in that order; junction bases with no gene match: 5. CDR3: CASSYGQGIYEQYF. The DNA for the CDR3 is TGTGCCAGCAGCTACGGACAGGGCATCTACGAGCAGTACTTC.

The chain has TRBV2 and TRBJ2-6; D might be TRBD1 (6 bases). This CDR3 is built from 14 residues. With 6 bases removed from V and 2 bases from J, the gap between germline ends came to 8 bases. Germline V gene sequence: CDR1 SNHLY, CDR2 FYNNEI. This CDR3 reads CASSPGAGANVLTF. In DNA form, the CDR3 reads TGTGCCAGCAGCCCAGGGGCTGGGGCCAACGTCCTGACTTTC.

Comment on this clone: The sample holds other DNA sequences that translate to the same CDR3. The rearrangement uses TRBV11-2 and TRBJ2-2, with a possible D match to TRBD1 (5 bases). Trimming removed 3 bases from V and 3 bases from J, with 5 bases in between. CDR3 size: 13 residues. CDR1 is SGHAT, CDR2 FQNNGV, per germline. The CDR3 region has the DNA TGTGCCAGCAGCTTGACAGACACCGGGGAGCTGTTTTTT. Residues: CASSLTDTGELFF.

The chain links TRBV18 to TRBJ2-7; D is undetermined. This CDR3 region has 13 residues. V was pared by 1 base and J by 3 bases, with 7 bases between. Germline loops: CDR1 KGHSH, CDR2 LQKENI. The CDR3 loop is CASSPRPVYEQYF. The CDR3 nucleotides read TGTGCCAGCTCACCACGACCGGTCTACGAGCAGTACTTC.

The V call is TRBV20-1, the J call TRBJ2-7; 7 bases agree with TRBD2. J was trimmed by 3 bases and V by 5 bases; bases with no gene match: 1. Germline CDR1 DFQATT, CDR2 SNEGSKA (reference sequence). The length of the CDR3 is 11 residues. As DNA, the CDR3 is TGCAGTGCTTGGGGGGGCTACGAGCAGTACTTC. Translating it yields CSAWGGYEQYF.

The chain uses TRBV14 and TRBJ2-7; TRBD2 matches at 7 bases. The CDR3 has 14 amino acids. Losses at the gene ends were 0 bases for V and 4 bases for J; bases not matched to a gene: 3. CDR1 is SGHDN, CDR2 FVKESK, per germline. This CDR3 is CASSQDWGGYEQYF. CDR3 coding DNA: TGTGCCAGCAGCCAAGATTGGGGGGGATACGAGCAGTACTTC.